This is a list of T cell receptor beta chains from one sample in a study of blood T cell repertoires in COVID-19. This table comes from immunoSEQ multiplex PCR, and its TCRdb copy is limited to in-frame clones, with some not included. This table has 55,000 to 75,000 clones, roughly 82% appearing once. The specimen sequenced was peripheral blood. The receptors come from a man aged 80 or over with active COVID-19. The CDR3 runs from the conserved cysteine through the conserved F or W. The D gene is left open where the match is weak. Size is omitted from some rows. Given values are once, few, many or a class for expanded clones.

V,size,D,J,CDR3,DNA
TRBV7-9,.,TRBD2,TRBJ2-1,CASSLPGGGRAIDEQFF,TGTGCCAGCAGCTTACCTGGGGGCGGGAGGGCCATCGATGAGCAGTTCTTC
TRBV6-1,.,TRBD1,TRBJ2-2,CASSEQGAGTGELFF,TGTGCCAGCAGTGAACAGGGGGCGGGCACCGGGGAGCTGTTTTTT
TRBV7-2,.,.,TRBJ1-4,CASSLEGGLRNEKLFF,TGTGCCAGCAGCTTAGAGGGAGGGCTTCGTAATGAAAAACTGTTTTTT
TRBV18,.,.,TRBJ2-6,CASSLQGKVSGANVLTF,TGTGCCAGCTCACTACAGGGAAAAGTATCTGGGGCCAACGTCCTGACTTTC
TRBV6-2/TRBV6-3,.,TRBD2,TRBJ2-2,CASSYQAGVSTGELFF,TGTGCCAGCAGTTACCAAGCGGGAGTAAGCACCGGGGAGCTGTTTTTT
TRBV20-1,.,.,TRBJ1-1,CSASSRNTEAFF,TGCAGTGCTAGTTCTCGGAACACTGAAGCTTTCTTT
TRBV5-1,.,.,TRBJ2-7,CASSLGAGDGSYEQYF,TGCGCCAGCAGCTTGGGTGCGGGCGATGGGTCCTACGAGCAGTACTTC
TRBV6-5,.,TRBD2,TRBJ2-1,CASSLTSGGYNEQFF,TGTGCCAGCAGTCTGACTAGCGGGGGCTACAATGAGCAGTTCTTC
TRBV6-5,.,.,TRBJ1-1,CASTGLFEAFF,TGTGCCAGCACCGGACTTTTTGAAGCTTTCTTT
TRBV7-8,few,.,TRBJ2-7,CASSSRVQGYEQYF,TGTGCCAGCAGCTCCCGGGTCCAGGGCTACGAGCAGTACTTC
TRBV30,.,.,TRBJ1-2,CAWSVNSPRNYGYTF,TGTGCCTGGAGTGTTAACAGTCCGCGTAACTATGGCTACACCTTC
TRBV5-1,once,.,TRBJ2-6,CASSSTTVSGANVLTF,TGCGCCAGCAGCTCTACCACCGTCTCTGGGGCCAACGTCCTGACTTTC
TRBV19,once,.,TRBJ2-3,CASSSSGNTQYF,TGTGCCAGTAGCAGTAGCGGTAATACGCAGTATTTT
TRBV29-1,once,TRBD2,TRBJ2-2,CSVERAGASGGDTGELFF,TGCAGCGTTGAAAGGGCTGGGGCTAGCGGAGGGGACACCGGGGAGCTGTTTTTT
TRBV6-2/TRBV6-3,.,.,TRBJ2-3,CASSYRLAGDTQYF,TGTGCCAGTAGTTACCGTCTAGCTGGCGATACGCAGTATTTT
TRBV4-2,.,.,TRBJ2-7,CASSQDLANYEQYF,TGTGCCAGCAGCCAAGACCTAGCGAACTACGAGCAGTACTTC
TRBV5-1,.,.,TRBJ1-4,CASLSWIWSGTATNEKLFF,TGCGCCAGTCTTTCCTGGATTTGGTCAGGGACTGCAACTAATGAAAAACTGTTTTTT
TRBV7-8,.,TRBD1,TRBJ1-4,CASSLAGQSNEKLFF,TGTGCCAGCAGCTTAGCGGGACAGTCTAATGAAAAACTGTTTTTT
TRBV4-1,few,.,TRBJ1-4,CASSQDVGATNEKLFF,TGCGCCAGCAGCCAAGATGTCGGGGCAACTAATGAAAAACTGTTTTTT
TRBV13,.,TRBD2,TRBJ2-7,CASSPPGLAGGVYEQYF,TGTGCCAGCAGCCCCCCGGGACTAGCGGGGGGGGTTTACGAGCAGTACTTC
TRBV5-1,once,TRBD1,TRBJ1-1,CASSLASRTGVTEAFF,TGCGCCAGCAGCTTGGCCAGCCGGACAGGGGTTACTGAAGCTTTCTTT
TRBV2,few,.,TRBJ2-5,CASSPDSFQETQYF,TGTGCCAGCAGTCCCGACAGCTTCCAAGAGACCCAGTACTTC
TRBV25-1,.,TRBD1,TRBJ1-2,CASSEPGQGTYGYTF,TGTGCCAGCAGTGAGCCGGGACAGGGGACCTATGGCTACACCTTC
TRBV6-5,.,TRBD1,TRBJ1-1,CASIGTGGRGAFF,TGTGCCAGCATCGGGACAGGGGGACGTGGAGCTTTCTTT
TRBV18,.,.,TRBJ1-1,CASSPLGVVGTEAFF,TGTGCCAGCTCACCACTCGGTGTAGTCGGCACTGAAGCTTTCTTT
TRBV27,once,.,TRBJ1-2,CASKSRGAPRANYGYTF,TGTGCCAGCAAATCTCGGGGGGCCCCGAGAGCTAACTATGGCTACACCTTC